The 10 T cell receptor beta chains below were found in one sample sequenced in a study of OX40 agonist ivuxolimab in advanced cancers. Assay used: immunoSEQ multiplex PCR; TCRdb lists only in-frame clones, some missing. The table lists tens of thousands of clones, around 84% of them singletons. Specimen: CD4+ or CD8+ T cells sorted from blood, collected in a trial of the OX40 agonist ivuxolimab. Every receptor here comes from an adult with an advanced solid tumor such as melanoma, head and neck, liver or kidney cancer.

The chain links TRBV5-1 to TRBJ2-7; TRBD1 matches at 9 bases. The CDR3 is made up of 15 amino acids. Looked up from germline, CDR1 is SGHRS and CDR2 is YFSETQ. J gave up 2 bases and V 4 bases, and 7 bases lay outside the gene matches. Written as DNA, the CDR3 is TGCGCCAGCAGCCCACCGGGACAGGGACCCTACGAGCAGTACTTC. This translates into CASSPPGQGPYEQYF. Using reference TRBV5-1 and TRBJ2-7 for the parts outside the CDR3, the full variable domain is KAGVTQTPRYLIKTRGQQVTLSCSPISGHRSVSWYQQTPGQGLQFLFEYFSETQRNKGNFPGRFSGRQFSNSRSEMNVSTLELGDSALYLCASSPPGQGPYEQYFGPGTRLTVT.

Comments on this clone: The same CDR3 can be traced to other DNA sequences in this sample. Here the CDR3 DNA reads TGTGCCAGCAGCGTAGATGCCGGCTACGAGCAGTACTTC. This sequence encodes CASSVDAGYEQYF. This rearrangement joins TRBV9 to TRBJ2-7; unclear D gene. This CDR3 contains 13 residues. The V gene lost 0 bases and the J gene lost 3 bases, with 7 bases spanning the gap. Per the germline V gene, CDR1 is SGDLS and CDR2 is YYNGEE.

The J gene is TRBJ1-1, the V gene TRBV7-9, with TRBD1 matching 9 bases. Trimming took 4 bases from V and 3 from J; bases not matched to a gene: 3. The CDR3 sequence is 14 residues long. Germline CDR1 reads SEHNR; CDR2 reads FQNEAQ (reference sequence). In DNA form, the CDR3 reads TGTGCCAGCAGCTCGGGACAGGGAGACACTGAAGCTTTCTTT. Protein sequence: CASSSGQGDTEAFF.

The chain recombines TRBV7-2 with TRBJ1-5; D ambiguous. The CDR3 extends over 12 amino acids. The V and J ends lost 6 bases and 0 bases respectively, with 3 bases between them. Germline V gene data show CDR1 as SGHTA and CDR2 as FQGNSA. In DNA form, the CDR3 reads TGTGCCAGCAGTAATAGCAATCAGCCCCAGCATTTT. Amino acids: CASSNSNQPQHF.

Details on this clone: Other DNA variants within this sample encode the same CDR3. V and J are TRBV5-1 and TRBJ2-6; D possibly matches TRBD1 or TRBD2 (5 bases each). With 1 base removed from V and 0 bases from J, the gap between germline ends came to 11 bases. CDR3 length: 17 residues. Looked up from germline, CDR1 is SGHRS and CDR2 is YFSETQ. The CDR3 nucleotides are TGCGCCAGCAGCTTGAGAGGGGCCAGCTCTGGGGCCAACGTCCTGACTTTC. Protein: CASSLRGASSGANVLTF.

This chain uses TRBV6-6 with TRBJ2-3, with D maybe TRBD2 (5 bases). This CDR3 contains 14 residues. Deletions cut 6 bases from V and 1 base from J, with 11 bases between. The germline gives CDR1 MNHNY, CDR2 SVGAGI (reference sequence). This CDR3 reads CASSDAGGTDTQYF. The CDR3 region has the DNA TGTGCCAGCAGCGACGCCGGGGGCACAGATACGCAGTATTTT.

V is TRBV2 and J is TRBJ1-5; D gene uncertain. The V and J ends lost 5 bases and 1 base respectively, with 9 bases between them. CDR1 and CDR2 (germline): SNHLY, FYNNEI. The length of the CDR3 is 14 residues. CDR3 loop: CASSRSYSNQPQHF. CDR3 nucleotide sequence: TGTGCCAGCAGTCGGTCTTACAGCAATCAGCCCCAGCATTTT.

The rearrangement joins TRBV2 to TRBJ2-5; a possible D gene is TRBD2 (6 bases). Germline V gene data show CDR1 as SNHLY and CDR2 as FYNNEI. The CDR3 runs to 14 residues. Between the trimmed V and J ends, which lost 4 bases and 5 bases, there was a span of 14 bases. CDR3 nucleotide sequence: TGTGCCAGCAGTGGACTAGTCCGGGGGGAGACCCAGTACTTC. It codes for CASSGLVRGETQYF.

For the CDR3, the DNA is TGTGCCAGCAGTTACTCCGACAGGGGTCGCTACGAGCAGTACTTC. It specifies CASSYSDRGRYEQYF. The chain has TRBV6-5 and TRBJ2-7, with 8 bases matching TRBD1. Losses at the gene ends were 0 bases for V and 3 bases for J; bases not matched to a gene: 4. CDR3 size: 15 residues. Germline V gene data show CDR1 as MNHEY and CDR2 as SVGAGI.

The chain carries TRBV10-3 and TRBJ2-3; 9 bases are shared with TRBD2. The CDR3 spans 15 residues. Trimming cost V 5 bases and J 2 bases; bases outside gene matches: 5. Germline-derived CDR1 and CDR2 are ENHRY and SYGVKD. This CDR3 reads CAISPVAGATDTQYF. CDR3 bases: TGTGCCATCAGTCCGGTAGCGGGGGCCACAGATACGCAGTATTTT.